This record concerns one T cell receptor beta chain sequence. Antigen specificity is unknown. Additional DNA sequences in this sample encode the identical CDR3. The CDR3 spans 13 residues. V lost 0 bases, J lost 0 bases, and 4 bases lay in between. CDR1 SGDLS and CDR2 YYNGEE come from the germline V gene. The assay was immunoSEQ multiplex PCR, and TCRdb's table has in-frame clones only and misses some. The data contain approximately 480,000 clones, about 83% of them seen just once; the ten biggest clones take up around 13%. This entry is derived from a study of Ad26.COV2.S vaccination and SARS-CoV-2 variants. As for the study in general: Donor allocation was to the COV1001 Ad26.COV2.S trial arm. Findings of the study overall: Recipients of either vaccine or placebo displayed similar breadth of non-spike TCRs.

Treatment defined: roughly 20 received Ad26.COV2.S at low or high dose, single or two shots; roughly five received placebo; per-sample allocation not given. Sample collection was performed on day 63 after the first vaccine or placebo injection. This TCR came from a person between 18 and 60 years old who received the Ad26.COV2.S COVID-19 vaccine or a placebo. The starting material was peripheral blood, obtained in a trial of Ad26.COV2.S vaccine versus placebo. This sequence joins TRBV9 and TRBJ2-7, with D uncertain. In nucleotides, the CDR3 is TGTGCCAGCAGCGTAGGAGGCTCCTACGAGCAGTACTTC. It specifies CASSVGGSYEQYF. Looking up the rest from reference TRBV9 and TRBJ2-7 gives the full variable domain: DSGVTQTPKHLITATGQRVTLRCSPRSGDLSVYWYQQSLDQGLQFLIQYYNGEERAKGNILERFSAQQFPDLHSELNLSSLELGDSALYFCASSVGGSYEQYFGPGTRLTVT.